This T cell receptor (beta chain) originates from a study of T cell responses to AZD1222 COVID-19 vaccine. Clones were read by immunoSEQ multiplex PCR, and TCRdb kept only the in-frame ones, dropping some. This table holds around 92,000 clones, under 95% found once. The receptor was isolated from an adult in good health. The sample consisted of peripheral blood, taken on day 0 of AZD1222 vaccination.

In DNA form, the CDR3 reads TGTGCCAGCAGTTACTCGGCGGACGGATCCTACGAGCAGTACTTC. Its protein is CASSYSADGSYEQYF. The chain couples TRBV6-2 or TRBV6-3 to TRBJ2-7, with D unresolved. Germline lookup yields CDR1 MNHEY and CDR2 SVGEGT. The CDR3 runs to 15 residues. The germline V and J ends were trimmed by 0 bases and 1 base, with 10 bases remaining between them.